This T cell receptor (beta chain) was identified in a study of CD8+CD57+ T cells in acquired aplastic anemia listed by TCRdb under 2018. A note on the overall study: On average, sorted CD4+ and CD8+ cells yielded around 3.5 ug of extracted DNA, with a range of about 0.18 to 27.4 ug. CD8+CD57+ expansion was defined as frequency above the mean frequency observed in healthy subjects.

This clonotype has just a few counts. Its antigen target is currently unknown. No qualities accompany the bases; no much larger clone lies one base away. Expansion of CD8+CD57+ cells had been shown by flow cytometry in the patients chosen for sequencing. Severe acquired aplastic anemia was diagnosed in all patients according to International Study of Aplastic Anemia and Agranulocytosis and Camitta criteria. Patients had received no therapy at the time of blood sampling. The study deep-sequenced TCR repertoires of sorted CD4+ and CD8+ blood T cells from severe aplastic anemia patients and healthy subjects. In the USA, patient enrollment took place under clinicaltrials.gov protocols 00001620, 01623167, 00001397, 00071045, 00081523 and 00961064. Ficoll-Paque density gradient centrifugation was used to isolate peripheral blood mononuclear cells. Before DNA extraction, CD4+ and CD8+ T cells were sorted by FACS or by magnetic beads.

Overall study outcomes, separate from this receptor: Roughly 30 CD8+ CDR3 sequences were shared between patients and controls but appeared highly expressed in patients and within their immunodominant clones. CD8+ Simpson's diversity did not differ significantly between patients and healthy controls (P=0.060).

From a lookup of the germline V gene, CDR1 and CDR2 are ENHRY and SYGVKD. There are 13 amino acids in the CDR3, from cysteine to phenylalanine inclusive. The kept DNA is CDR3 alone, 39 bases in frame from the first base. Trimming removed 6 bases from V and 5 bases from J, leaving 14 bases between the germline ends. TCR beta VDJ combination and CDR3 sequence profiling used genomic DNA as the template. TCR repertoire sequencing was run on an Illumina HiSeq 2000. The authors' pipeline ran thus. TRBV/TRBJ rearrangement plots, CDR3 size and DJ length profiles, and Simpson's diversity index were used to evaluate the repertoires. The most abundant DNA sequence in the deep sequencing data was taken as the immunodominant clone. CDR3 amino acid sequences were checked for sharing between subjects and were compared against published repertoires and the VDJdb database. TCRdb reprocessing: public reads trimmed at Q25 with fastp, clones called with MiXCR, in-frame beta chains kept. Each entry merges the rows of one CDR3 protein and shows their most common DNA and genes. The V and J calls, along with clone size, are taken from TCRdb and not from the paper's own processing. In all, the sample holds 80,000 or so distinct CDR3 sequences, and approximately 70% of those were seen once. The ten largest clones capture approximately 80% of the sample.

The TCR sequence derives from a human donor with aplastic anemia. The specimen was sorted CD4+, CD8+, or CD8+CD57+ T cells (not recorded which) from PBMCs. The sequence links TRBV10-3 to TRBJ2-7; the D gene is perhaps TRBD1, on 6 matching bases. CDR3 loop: CAIRGTSGDEQYF. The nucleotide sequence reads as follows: TGTGCCATCAGAGGGACATCTGGGGACGAGCAGTACTTC.